This T cell receptor beta chain emerged from a study of blood T cell repertoires in COVID-19. Study background: The origin of the acute and convalescent COVID-19 samples was the United States, Italy and Spain. Sources were T cells, B-cell-depleted T cells, or PBMCs; the material itself was cDNA or gDNA.

CDR1 and CDR2 (germline): MDHEN, SYDVKM. The V and J ends lost 5 bases and 7 bases, in that order; junction bases with no gene match: 9. The CDR3 has 15 amino acids. As handled by the study authors: Reference gene primers were amplified, and this amplification served to estimate nucleated cell counts. TCRdb keeps only in-frame clones here, not all; method: immunoSEQ multiplex PCR. V, J and clone size are taken as reported in that table, and D and trimming were inferred from the DNA itself. The sample holds tens of thousands of clones, under 80% seen once. The chain links TRBV28 to TRBJ2-1; 9 nucleotides line up with TRBD1. Source material: peripheral blood. The receptor's source is a human donor in a cohort sampled during active COVID-19. The DNA of the CDR3 is TGTGCCAGCAGTCCCCCCGGGACAGGGTTAAATGAGCAGTTCTTC. As protein: CASSPPGTGLNEQFF.